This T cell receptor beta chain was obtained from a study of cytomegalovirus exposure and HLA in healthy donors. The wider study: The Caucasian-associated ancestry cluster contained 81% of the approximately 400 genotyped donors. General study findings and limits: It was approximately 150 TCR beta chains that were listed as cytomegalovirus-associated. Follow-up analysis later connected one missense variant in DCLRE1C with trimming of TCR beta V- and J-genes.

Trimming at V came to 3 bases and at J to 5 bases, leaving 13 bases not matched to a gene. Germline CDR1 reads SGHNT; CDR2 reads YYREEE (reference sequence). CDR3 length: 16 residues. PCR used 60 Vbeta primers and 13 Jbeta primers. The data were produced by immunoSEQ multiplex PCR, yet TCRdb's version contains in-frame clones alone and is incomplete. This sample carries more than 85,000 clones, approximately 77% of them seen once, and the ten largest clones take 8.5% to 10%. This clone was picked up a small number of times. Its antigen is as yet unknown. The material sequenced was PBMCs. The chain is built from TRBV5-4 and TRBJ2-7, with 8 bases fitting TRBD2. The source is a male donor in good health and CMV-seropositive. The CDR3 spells CASSSDGRLAKHEQYF. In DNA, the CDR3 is TGTGCCAGCAGCTCGGACGGGAGACTAGCGAAACACGAGCAGTACTTC.